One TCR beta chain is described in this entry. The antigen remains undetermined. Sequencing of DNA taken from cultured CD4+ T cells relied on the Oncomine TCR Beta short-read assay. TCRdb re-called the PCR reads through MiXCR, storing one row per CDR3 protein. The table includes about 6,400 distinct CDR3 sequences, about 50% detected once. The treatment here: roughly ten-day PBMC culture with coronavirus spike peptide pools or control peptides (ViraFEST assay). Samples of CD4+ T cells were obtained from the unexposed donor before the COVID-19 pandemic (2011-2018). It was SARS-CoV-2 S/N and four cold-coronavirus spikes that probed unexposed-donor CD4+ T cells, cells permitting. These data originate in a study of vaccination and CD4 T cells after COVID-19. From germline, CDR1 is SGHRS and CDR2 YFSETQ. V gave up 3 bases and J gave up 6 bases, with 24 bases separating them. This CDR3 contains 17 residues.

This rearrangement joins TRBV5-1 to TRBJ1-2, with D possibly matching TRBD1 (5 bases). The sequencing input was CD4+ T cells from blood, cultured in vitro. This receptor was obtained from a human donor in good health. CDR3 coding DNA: TGCGCCAGCAGCTCACTGGGGCAGGGCGTTAGTGGGGATGGCTACACCTTC. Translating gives CASSSLGQGVSGDGYTF.